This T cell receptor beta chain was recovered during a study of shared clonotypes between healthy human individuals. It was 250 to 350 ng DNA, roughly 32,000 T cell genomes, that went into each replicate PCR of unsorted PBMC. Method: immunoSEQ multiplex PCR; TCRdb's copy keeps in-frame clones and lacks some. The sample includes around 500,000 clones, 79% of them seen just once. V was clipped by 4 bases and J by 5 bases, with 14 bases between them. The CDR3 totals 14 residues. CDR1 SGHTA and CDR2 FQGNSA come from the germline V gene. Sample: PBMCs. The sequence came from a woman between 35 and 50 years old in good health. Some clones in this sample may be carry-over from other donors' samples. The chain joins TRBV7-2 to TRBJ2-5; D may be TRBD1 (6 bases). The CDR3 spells CASSWQGSEETQYF. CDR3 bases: TGTGCCAGCAGCTGGCAGGGGTCGGAGGAGACCCAGTACTTC.